This T cell receptor (beta chain) appears in the sequencing data of a study of blood T cell repertoires in COVID-19. Study-wide background: Researchers got acute and convalescent COVID-19 samples from the United States, Italy and Spain. T cells, B-cell-depleted T cells, or PBMCs supplied cDNA or gDNA.

V lost 2 bases, J lost 4 bases, and 4 bases lay in between. Per germline, CDR1 SEHNR and CDR2 FQNEAQ (reference sequence). The CDR3 runs to 12 residues. Per the original data handling: For nucleated cells, counts were estimated from reference gene primer amplification. The method was immunoSEQ multiplex PCR; TCRdb's version includes in-frame clones alone and lacks a portion of them. That table is the source of V, J and clone size, and D and trimming were worked out from the DNA. The sample holds almost 250,000 clones, about 89% seen once. The receptor comes from a woman aged 60-75 years who had recovered from COVID-19. This chain links TRBV7-9 with TRBJ2-3; D is ambiguous. The material sequenced was peripheral blood. This chain's CDR3 is CASSLRSDTQYF. CDR3 DNA: TGTGCCAGCAGCTTACGTTCAGATACGCAGTATTTT.